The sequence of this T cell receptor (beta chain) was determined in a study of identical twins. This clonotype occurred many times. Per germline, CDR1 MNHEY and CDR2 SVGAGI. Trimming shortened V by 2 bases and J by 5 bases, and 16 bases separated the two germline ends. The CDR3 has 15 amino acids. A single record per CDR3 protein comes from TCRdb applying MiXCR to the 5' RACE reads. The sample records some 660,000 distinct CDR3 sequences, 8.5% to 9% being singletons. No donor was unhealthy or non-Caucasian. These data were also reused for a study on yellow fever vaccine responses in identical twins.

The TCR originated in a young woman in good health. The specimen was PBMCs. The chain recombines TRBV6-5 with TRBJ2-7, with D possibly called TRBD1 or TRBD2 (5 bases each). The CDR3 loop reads CASSYRQGVRDEQYF. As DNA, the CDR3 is TGTGCCAGCAGTTACCGTCAGGGAGTTCGCGACGAGCAGTACTTC.